These 2 T cell receptor beta chains came from one sample sequenced in a study of T cells in Graves' hyperthyroidism and ophthalmopathy. Amplified TCR beta CDR3 regions derived from RNA transcripts. TCR CDR3 underwent first-round RT-PCR with the HTBI primer set. TCRdb reprocessed the multiplex PCR reads via MiXCR and lists one record per CDR3 protein. The sample has about 200,000 distinct CDR3 sequences, approximately 16% seen once. The sample taken for sequencing was blood. The receptors here all came from a woman in her forties or fifties with Graves' hyperthyroidism.

The rearrangement links TRBV19 to TRBJ2-1; 7 bases fit TRBD2. V shed 4 bases, J shed 0 bases, and the junction held 3 bases outside the gene matches. This CDR3 has 15 amino acids. Germline values: CDR1 LNHDA, CDR2 SQIVND (reference sequence). The CDR3 region is CASSSGSSSYNEQFF. DNA of the CDR3: TGTGCCAGTAGTAGCGGGAGTTCCTCCTACAATGAGCAGTTCTTC.

The sample holds a few counts of this clonotype. The rearrangement joins TRBV14 to TRBJ1-1; 9 positions match TRBD1. This CDR3 comprises 16 residues. CDR1 and CDR2 from the germline V gene are SGHDN and FVKESK. V lost 2 bases, J lost 10 bases, and 14 bases stayed unmatched. CDR3 in amino acids: CASSQKTPGQGRRAFF. CDR3 nucleotide sequence: TGTGCCAGCAGCCAAAAAACACCGGGACAGGGAAGGAGAGCTTTCTTT. Supplemented by reference TRBV14 and TRBJ1-1, the full variable domain reads EAGVTQFPSHSVIEKGQTVTLRCDPISGHDNLYWYRRVMGKEIKFLLHFVKESKQDESGMPNNRFLAERTGGTYSTLKVQPAELEDSGVYFCASSQKTPGQGRRAFFGQGTRLTVV.